The 29 T cell receptor beta chains presented below share a single source sample, sequenced in a study of OX40 agonist ivuxolimab in advanced cancers. Assay: immunoSEQ multiplex PCR; the TCRdb copy retains only in-frame clones and omits some. The repertoire has some 13,000 clones, over 60% of them found once; the top ten carry roughly 29%. The sequencing used CD4+ or CD8+ T cells sorted from blood, collected in a trial of the OX40 agonist ivuxolimab. These TCRs come from an adult with an advanced solid tumor such as melanoma, head and neck, liver or kidney cancer.

CDR3 nucleotides: TGTGCCACTACGTTCCGACAGGGGTACGAGCAGTACTTC. Protein product: CATTFRQGYEQYF. This chain connects TRBV2 to TRBJ2-7; TRBD1 matches at 8 bases. V was clipped by 10 bases and J by 4 bases; unmatched bases: 9. Germline V gene data show CDR1 as SNHLY and CDR2 as FYNNEI. The CDR3 runs to 13 residues.

The chain links TRBV11-2 to TRBJ2-3, with D perhaps TRBD2 (6 bases). The CDR3 is made up of 15 amino acids. Trimming pared 2 bases from V and 1 base from J, leaving 10 bases between. In germline, CDR1 is SGHAT, CDR2 FQNNGV. The CDR3 loop is CASSLSGGGTDTQYF. As DNA, the CDR3 is TGTGCCAGCAGCTTAAGTGGCGGGGGCACAGATACGCAGTATTTT.

As concerns this clone: The junction and the germline gene differ at one end; a read error may be behind it. The chain combines TRBV27 with TRBJ2-1, with no clear D. The CDR3 totals 13 residues. Germline values: CDR1 MNHEY, CDR2 SMNVEV (reference sequence). The DNA for the CDR3 is TGTGCCAGCAGTCCTTACTCCGACAATGAGCAGTTCTTC. Translating it yields CASSPYSDNEQFF.

This clone was seen a handful of times. The genes are TRBV13 and TRBJ1-4; 8 bases match TRBD1. This CDR3 has 16 residues. Germline values: CDR1 PRHDT, CDR2 FYEKMQ (reference sequence). With V trimmed by 2 bases and J by 5 bases, 7 bases remained unmatched. The CDR3 DNA follows: TGTGCCAGCAGCTTATCAACCCGGACAGGGAATGAAAAACTGTTTTTT. As protein: CASSLSTRTGNEKLFF.

The V call is TRBV30, the J call TRBJ2-1, with a tentative D call TRBD1 (5 bases). The V and J ends lost 4 bases and 8 bases respectively, with 18 bases between them. The CDR3 contains 14 residues. CDR1 GTSNPN and CDR2 SVGIG come from the germline V gene (reference sequence). In DNA form, the CDR3 reads TGTGCCTGGACCCCCGGCAGGGCGTTATATGAGCAGTTCTTC. Amino acids: CAWTPGRALYEQFF.

The chain joins TRBV2 to TRBJ2-1; 9 bases map to TRBD2. Trimming removed 3 bases from V and 4 bases from J; junction bases left unmatched: 4. The CDR3 consists of 15 residues. Germline V gene data show CDR1 as SNHLY and CDR2 as FYNNEI. CDR3 loop: CASSESSGTYNEQFF. The DNA for the CDR3 is TGTGCCAGCAGTGAGTCTAGCGGGACGTACAATGAGCAGTTCTTC.

The chain combines TRBV2 with TRBJ2-7; no clear D gene. Trimming stripped 3 bases from V and 1 base from J, with 10 bases between. The germline V gene has CDR1 SNHLY and CDR2 FYNNEI. The CDR3 consists of 14 residues. CDR3 residues: CASSDSTVSYEQYF. The DNA of the CDR3 is TGTGCCAGCAGTGACTCGACGGTTTCCTACGAGCAGTACTTC.

The chain uses TRBV6-5 and TRBJ1-1, with 9 bases that match TRBD1. Trimming removed 4 bases from V and 4 bases from J; junction bases left unmatched: 1. The V gene's germline CDR1 is MNHEY and CDR2 SVGAGI. CDR3 size: 13 residues. CDR3 sequence (DNA): TGTGCCAGCAGTTCGACAGGGGGCACTGAAGCTTTCTTT. Translation: CASSSTGGTEAFF.

In nucleotides, the CDR3 is TGTGCCACCAGCAGGAGGGAGTGGGACGAGCAGTACTTC. Encoded protein: CATSRREWDEQYF. The gene calls are TRBV15 and TRBJ2-7; D possibly corresponds to TRBD2 (5 bases). The CDR3 is made up of 13 amino acids. With 3 bases removed from V and 5 bases from J, the gap between germline ends came to 11 bases. The V gene's germline CDR1 is LNHNV and CDR2 YYDKDF (reference sequence).

This rearrangement joins TRBV27 to TRBJ2-3; D not resolved. V was cut by 2 bases and J by 0 bases, with 9 bases left in between. This CDR3 is built from 15 residues. Germline V CDR1 and CDR2: MNHEY, SMNVEV (reference sequence). The CDR3 DNA reads as TGTGCCAGCAGTTTAATAGGAGTTAGCACAGATACGCAGTATTTT. Translating it yields CASSLIGVSTDTQYF.

The chain recombines TRBV9 with TRBJ2-1; 8 bases agree with TRBD2. V lost 3 bases and J lost 4; bases outside the gene matches: 6. The length of the CDR3 is 15 residues. From germline, CDR1 is SGDLS and CDR2 YYNGEE. The CDR3 loop reads CASSESGSLYNEQFF. The CDR3 coding sequence is TGTGCCAGCAGCGAAAGCGGGAGTTTGTACAATGAGCAGTTCTTC.

The genes are TRBV6-6 and TRBJ1-6; the D gene is possibly TRBD1 (6 bases). Per germline, CDR1 MNHNY and CDR2 SVGAGI (reference sequence). V lost 2 bases and J 7 bases, leaving 12 bases between the germline ends. The CDR3 sequence is 15 residues long. The CDR3: CASSYLRTENSPLHF. Here the CDR3 DNA reads TGTGCCAGCAGTTACCTAAGGACAGAGAATTCACCCCTCCACTTT.

The V and J genes are TRBV6-1 and TRBJ2-1; 7 bases align to TRBD1. J gave up 7 bases and V 6 bases, and 3 bases lay outside the gene matches. The germline CDR1 and CDR2 sequences are MNHNS and SASEGT. The CDR3 contains 12 residues. The CDR3 bases are TGTGCCAGCAGGACACAGGGGAATGAGCAGTTCTTC. It is translated as CASRTQGNEQFF.

V and J are TRBV2 and TRBJ2-7; no firm D call. Germline V gene sequence: CDR1 SNHLY, CDR2 FYNNEI. The CDR3 sequence is 13 residues long. The V gene lost 6 bases and the J gene lost 7 bases, with 16 bases spanning the gap. The DNA for the CDR3 is TGTGCCAGCAGCCTCGGAGACACCCGGGAGCAGTACTTC. Translated, it gives CASSLGDTREQYF. The full variable domain, its missing parts supplied by reference TRBV2 and TRBJ2-7, is EPEVTQTPSHQVTQMGQEVILRCVPISNHLYFYWYRQILGQKVEFLVSFYNNEISEKSEIFDDQFSVERPDGSNFTLKIRSTKLEDSAMYFCASSLGDTREQYFGPGTRLTVT.

The chain has TRBV5-6 and TRBJ1-5; no clear D gene. This CDR3 comprises 13 residues. Looked up from germline, CDR1 is SGHDT and CDR2 is YYEEEE. Trimming shortened V by 4 bases and J by 6 bases, and 11 bases separated the two germline ends. CDR3 protein: CASSPPDGQPQHF. The CDR3 nucleotides read TGTGCCAGCAGCCCACCCGATGGTCAGCCCCAGCATTTT.

V and J are TRBV4-1 and TRBJ1-4; D not certain. CDR1 is MGHRA, CDR2 YSYEKL, per germline. V was cut by 5 bases and J by 0 bases, with 22 bases left in between. The CDR3 covers 19 residues. The chain's CDR3 is CASSSTKIEPTTTNEKLFF. CDR3 coding DNA: TGCGCCAGCAGCTCAACGAAAATCGAGCCAACCACAACTAATGAAAAACTGTTTTTT.

The chain has TRBV2 and TRBJ2-1; no clear D gene. The CDR3 contains 11 residues. Germline lookup yields CDR1 SNHLY and CDR2 FYNNEI. V lost 8 bases and J 0 bases, leaving 2 bases between the germline ends. As DNA, the CDR3 is TGTGCCAGCGACTCCTACAATGAGCAGTTCTTC. It translates to CASDSYNEQFF. The variable domain in full, completed from reference TRBV2 and TRBJ2-1, reads EPEVTQTPSHQVTQMGQEVILRCVPISNHLYFYWYRQILGQKVEFLVSFYNNEISEKSEIFDDQFSVERPDGSNFTLKIRSTKLEDSAMYFCASDSYNEQFFGPGTRLTVL.

The gene calls are TRBV28 and TRBJ1-2, with D unresolved. V gave up 5 bases and J gave up 2 bases, with 12 bases separating them. The CDR3 is made up of 14 amino acids. In germline, CDR1 is MDHEN, CDR2 SYDVKM. The CDR3: CASSPQAANYGYTF. The CDR3 nucleotides are TGTGCCAGCAGTCCCCAGGCCGCCAACTATGGCTACACCTTC.

The V call is TRBV29-1, the J call TRBJ2-3; 7 bases line up with TRBD1. V lost 1 base, J lost 0 bases, and 4 bases stayed unmatched. CDR3 size: 15 residues. CDR1 SQVTM and CDR2 ANQGSEA come from the germline V gene. The CDR3 coding sequence is TGCAGCGTTGAAGTAGGGGGCGGTAGCACAGATACGCAGTATTTT. The encoded protein is CSVEVGGGSTDTQYF.

The genes are TRBV6-6 and TRBJ1-5; 9 bases are shared with TRBD1. Germline CDR1 is MNHNY and CDR2 is SVGAGI (reference sequence). After removal of 3 bases from V and 4 bases from J, the junction contained 4 bases not matched to a gene. The CDR3 is made up of 15 amino acids. CDR3: CASSYGTGLNQPQHF. The CDR3, as DNA: TGTGCCAGCAGTTATGGGACAGGGCTTAATCAGCCCCAGCATTTT.

This clone was counted a few times. CDR3 DNA: TGTGCCAGCAGCCCCGCGGTAATACACAAAGGGAACACCATATATTTT. This gives the protein CASSPAVIHKGNTIYF. The chain employs TRBV7-9 and TRBJ1-3, with D unclear. This CDR3 has 16 amino acids. Germline loops: CDR1 SEHNR, CDR2 FQNEAQ (reference sequence). Trimming removed 5 bases at V and 7 bases at J, with 21 bases between.

CDR3 residues: CASSQLAGGYEQYF. The CDR3, as DNA: TGTGCCAGCAGCCAACTAGCGGGGGGGTACGAGCAGTACTTC. The chain recombines TRBV27 with TRBJ2-7; TRBD2 matches at 13 bases. V lost 6 bases, J lost 4 bases, and 3 bases stayed unmatched. CDR1 is MNHEY, CDR2 SMNVEV, per germline (reference sequence). The CDR3 spans 14 residues.

The V call is TRBV7-2, the J call TRBJ1-3; D unresolved. The CDR3 contains 15 residues. Trimming pared 1 base from V and 0 bases from J, leaving 7 bases between. Germline V gives CDR1 SGHTA, CDR2 FQGNSA. The CDR3 loop reads CASSLGWSSGNTIYF. The CDR3 bases are TGTGCCAGCAGCTTAGGCTGGTCCTCTGGAAACACCATATATTTT.

The genes are TRBV7-2 and TRBJ2-1; 7 nucleotides line up with TRBD2. J gave up 7 bases and V 5 bases, and 23 bases lay outside the gene matches. The CDR3 covers 19 residues. The germline V gene has CDR1 SGHTA and CDR2 FQGNSA. CDR3 DNA: TGTGCCAGCAGCCGGGAGGCCAGGGCGGGGACTATCATTGGAAATGAGCAGTTCTTC. It codes for CASSREARAGTIIGNEQFF.

The genes are TRBV27 and TRBJ1-1; D possibly corresponds to TRBD1 (5 bases). Looked up from germline, CDR1 is MNHEY and CDR2 is SMNVEV (reference sequence). This CDR3 has 16 residues. Trimming removed 11 bases at V and 0 bases at J, with 22 bases between. The CDR3 DNA sequence: TGTGCCCGACGGGAAGGGGTGGACGGTTTGAACACTGAAGCTTTCTTT. This gives the protein CARREGVDGLNTEAFF.

This clone was picked up a small number of times. The genes are TRBV6-1 and TRBJ2-5; tentative D call: TRBD1 (6 bases). The V and J ends lost 8 bases and 5 bases respectively, with 12 bases between them. The germline CDR1 and CDR2 sequences are MNHNS and SASEGT. The CDR3 is made up of 12 amino acids. Here the CDR3 reads CASRGTWETQYF. In DNA, the CDR3 is TGTGCCAGCCGAGGGACATGGGAGACCCAGTACTTC.

This clone was found a few times. The chain uses TRBV15 and TRBJ2-3; D not resolved. Looked up from germline, CDR1 is LNHNV and CDR2 is YYDKDF (reference sequence). The CDR3 loop spans 14 amino acids. Deletions cut 3 bases from V and 4 bases from J, with 11 bases between. The CDR3 here is CATSRASRADTQYF. Written as DNA, the CDR3 is TGTGCCACCAGCAGGGCGTCTAGGGCAGATACGCAGTATTTT.

The chain uses TRBV7-9 and TRBJ2-2; D is unresolved. Germline V lookup: CDR1 SEHNR, CDR2 FQNEAQ (reference sequence). The CDR3 is 15 amino acids. V lost 1 base, J lost 5 bases, and 11 bases lay in between. In nucleotides, the CDR3 is TGTGCCAGCAGCTTAGATTTAGCTCGGACCGGGGAGCTGTTTTTT. Protein product: CASSLDLARTGELFF.

The rearrangement uses TRBV7-8 and TRBJ2-7; 8 bases map to TRBD1. Germline lookup yields CDR1 SGHVS and CDR2 FQNEAQ. The CDR3 has 19 residues. Germline trimming cut 1 base from V and 1 base from J; bases unmatched to any gene: 15. CDR3 in DNA: TGTGCCAGCAGCTTAGTAAACTTGGGTGACAGGGGCCTGTCCTACGAGCAGTACTTC. The encoded protein is CASSLVNLGDRGLSYEQYF.